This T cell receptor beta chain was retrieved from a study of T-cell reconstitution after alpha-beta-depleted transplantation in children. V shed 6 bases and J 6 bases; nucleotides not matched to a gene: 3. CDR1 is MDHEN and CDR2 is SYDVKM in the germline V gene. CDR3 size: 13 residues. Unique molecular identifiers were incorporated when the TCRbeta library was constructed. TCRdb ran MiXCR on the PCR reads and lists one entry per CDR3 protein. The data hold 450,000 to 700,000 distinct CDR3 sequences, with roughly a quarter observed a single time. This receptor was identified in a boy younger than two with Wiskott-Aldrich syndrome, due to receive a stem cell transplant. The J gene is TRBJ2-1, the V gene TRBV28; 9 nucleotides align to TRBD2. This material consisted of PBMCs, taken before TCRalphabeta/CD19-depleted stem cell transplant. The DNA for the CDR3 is TGTGCCAGCAGGCAAGCGGGAGGCAATGAGCAGTTCTTC. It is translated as CASRQAGGNEQFF.